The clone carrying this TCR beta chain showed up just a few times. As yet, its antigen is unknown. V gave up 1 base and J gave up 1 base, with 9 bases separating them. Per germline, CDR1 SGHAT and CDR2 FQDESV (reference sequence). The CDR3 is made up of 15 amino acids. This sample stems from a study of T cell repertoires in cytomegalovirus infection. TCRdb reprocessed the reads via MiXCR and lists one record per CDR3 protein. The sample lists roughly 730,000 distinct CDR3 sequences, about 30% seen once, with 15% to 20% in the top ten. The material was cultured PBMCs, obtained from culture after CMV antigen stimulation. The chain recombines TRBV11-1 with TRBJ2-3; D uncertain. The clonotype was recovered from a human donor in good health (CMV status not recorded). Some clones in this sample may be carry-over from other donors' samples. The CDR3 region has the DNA TGTGCCAGCAGCTTAGTCCTTTACGGCACAGATACGCAGTATTTT. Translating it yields CASSLVLYGTDTQYF.